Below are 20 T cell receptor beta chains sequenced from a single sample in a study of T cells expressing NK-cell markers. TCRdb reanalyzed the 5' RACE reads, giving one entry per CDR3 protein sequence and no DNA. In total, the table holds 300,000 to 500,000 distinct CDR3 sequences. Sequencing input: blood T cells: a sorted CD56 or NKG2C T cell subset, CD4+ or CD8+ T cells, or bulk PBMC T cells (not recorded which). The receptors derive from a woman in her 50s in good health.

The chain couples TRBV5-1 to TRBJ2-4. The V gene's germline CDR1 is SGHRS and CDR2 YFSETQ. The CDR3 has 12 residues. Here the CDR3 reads CASGVGSDIQYF.

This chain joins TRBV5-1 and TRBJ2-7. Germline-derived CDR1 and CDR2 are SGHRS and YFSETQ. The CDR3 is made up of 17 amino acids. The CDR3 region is CASSLAIGGSPSYEQYF.

The CDR3 protein is CASSLRLGVEFF. The chain has TRBV7-9 and TRBJ2-1; TCRdb returns TRBD1, unconfirmable since there is no DNA. This CDR3 is 12 amino acids long. Germline lookup yields CDR1 SEHNR and CDR2 FQNEAQ (reference sequence).

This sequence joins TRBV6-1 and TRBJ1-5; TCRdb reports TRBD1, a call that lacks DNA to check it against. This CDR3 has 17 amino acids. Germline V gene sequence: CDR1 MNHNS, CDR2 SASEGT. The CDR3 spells CASNLYRGGFGNQPQHF.

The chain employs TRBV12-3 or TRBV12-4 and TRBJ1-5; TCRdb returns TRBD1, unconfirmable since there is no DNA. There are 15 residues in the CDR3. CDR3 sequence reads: CASSRDIDSNQPQHF.

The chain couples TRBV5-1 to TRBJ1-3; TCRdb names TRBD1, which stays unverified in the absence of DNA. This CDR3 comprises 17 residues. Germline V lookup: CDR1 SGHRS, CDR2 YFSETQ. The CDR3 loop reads CASSQTSPGETGNTIYF.

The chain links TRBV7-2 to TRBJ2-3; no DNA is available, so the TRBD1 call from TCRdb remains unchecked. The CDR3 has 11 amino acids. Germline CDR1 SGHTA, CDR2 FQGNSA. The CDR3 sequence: CASTRVDTQYF.

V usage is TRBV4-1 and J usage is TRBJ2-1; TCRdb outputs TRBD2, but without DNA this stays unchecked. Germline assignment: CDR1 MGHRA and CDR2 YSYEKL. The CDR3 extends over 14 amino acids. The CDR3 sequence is CASRGTSGSREQFF.

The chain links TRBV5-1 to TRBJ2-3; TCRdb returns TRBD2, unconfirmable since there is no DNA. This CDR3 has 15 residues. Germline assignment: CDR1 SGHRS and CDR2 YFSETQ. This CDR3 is CASSPSSGRGDTQYF. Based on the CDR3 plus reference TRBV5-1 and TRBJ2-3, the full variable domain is KAGVTQTPRYLIKTRGQQVTLSCSPISGHRSVSWYQQTPGQGLQFLFEYFSETQRNKGNFPGRFSGRQFSNSRSEMNVSTLELGDSALYLCASSPSSGRGDTQYFGPGTRLTVL.

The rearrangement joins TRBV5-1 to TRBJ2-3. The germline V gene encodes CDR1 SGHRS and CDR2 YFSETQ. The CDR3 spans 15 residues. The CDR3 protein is CASSLVLERPDTQYF. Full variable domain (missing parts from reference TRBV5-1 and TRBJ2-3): KAGVTQTPRYLIKTRGQQVTLSCSPISGHRSVSWYQQTPGQGLQFLFEYFSETQRNKGNFPGRFSGRQFSNSRSEMNVSTLELGDSALYLCASSLVLERPDTQYFGPGTRLTVL.

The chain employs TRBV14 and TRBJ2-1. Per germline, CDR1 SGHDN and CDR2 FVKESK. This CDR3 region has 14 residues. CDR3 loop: CASSQGTRPNEQFF.

The CDR3: CASSPARTAVQYF. The rearrangement uses TRBV7-2 and TRBJ2-7; TCRdb picks TRBD2, but there is no DNA to check that call. The CDR3 is made up of 13 amino acids. Germline CDR1 reads SGHTA; CDR2 reads FQGNSA.

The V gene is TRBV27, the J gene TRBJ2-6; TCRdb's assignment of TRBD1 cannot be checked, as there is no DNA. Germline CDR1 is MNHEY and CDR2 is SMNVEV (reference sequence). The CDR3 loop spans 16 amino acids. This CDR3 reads CASTILTGFGANVLTF.

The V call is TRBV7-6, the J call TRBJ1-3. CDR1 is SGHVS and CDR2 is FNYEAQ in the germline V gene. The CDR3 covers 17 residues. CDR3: CASSFKIGDESGNTIYF.

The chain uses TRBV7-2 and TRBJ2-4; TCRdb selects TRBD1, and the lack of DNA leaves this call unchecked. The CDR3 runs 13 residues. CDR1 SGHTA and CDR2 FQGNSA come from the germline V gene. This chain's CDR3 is CASSWGRGNIQYF.

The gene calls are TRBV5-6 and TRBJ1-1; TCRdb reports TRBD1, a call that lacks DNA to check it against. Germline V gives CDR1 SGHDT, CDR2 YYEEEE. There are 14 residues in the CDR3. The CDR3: CASSSETGITEAFF.

The CDR3 sequence: CSALIGGGGEKLFF. This rearrangement joins TRBV29-1 to TRBJ1-4; lacking DNA, the TRBD1 call made by TCRdb goes unchecked. CDR1 is SQVTM, CDR2 ANQGSEA, per germline. This CDR3 comprises 14 residues. Complete variable domain (other parts from reference TRBV29-1 and TRBJ1-4): SAVISQKPSRDICQRGTSLTIQCQVDSQVTMMFWYRQQPGQSLTLIATANQGSEATYESGFVIDKFPISRPNLTFSTLTVSNMSPEDSSIYLCSALIGGGGEKLFFGSGTQLSVL.

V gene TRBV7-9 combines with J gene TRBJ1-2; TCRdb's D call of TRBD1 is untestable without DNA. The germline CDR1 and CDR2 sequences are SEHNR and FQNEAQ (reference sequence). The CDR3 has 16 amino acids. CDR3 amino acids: CASSLATTGSNYGYTF.

CDR3 in amino acids: CASSIRARIWNTEAFF. The rearrangement links TRBV4-1 to TRBJ1-1. CDR3 length: 16 amino acids. Germline V gives CDR1 MGHRA, CDR2 YSYEKL.

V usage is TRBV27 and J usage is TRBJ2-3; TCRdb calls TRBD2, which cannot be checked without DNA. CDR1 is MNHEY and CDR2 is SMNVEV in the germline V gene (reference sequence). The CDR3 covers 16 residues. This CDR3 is CASSFSGRGSTDTQYF.